The 10 T cell receptor beta chains reported below all come from one sample, sequenced in a study of blood T cell repertoires in COVID-19. TCRdb's copy holds only in-frame clones and misses some; the assay was immunoSEQ multiplex PCR. The sample includes approximately 250,000 clones, around 90% of them seen just once. Sequencing input: PBMCs or T cells enriched from blood (not recorded which). These receptors originate from a man aged 35-49 years who had been exposed to COVID-19.

The CDR3 nucleotides read TGCAGCGTTGAAAGGTTAGCGGGAGCAGATACGCAGTATTTT. Protein: CSVERLAGADTQYF. The gene calls are TRBV29-1 and TRBJ2-3, with 9 bases identical to TRBD2. Trimming cost V 2 bases and J 4 bases; bases outside gene matches: 4. CDR1 is SQVTM and CDR2 is ANQGSEA in the germline V gene. This CDR3 spans 14 amino acids.

The chain employs TRBV28 and TRBJ2-1; 7 nucleotides agree with TRBD2. V trimming: 8 bases; J trimming: 2 bases; junction bases outside the gene matches: 9. The CDR3 is made up of 15 amino acids. CDR1 and CDR2 from the germline V gene are MDHEN and SYDVKM. This CDR3 reads CASSGRATTYNEQFF. The DNA for the CDR3 is TGTGCCAGCTCGGGGAGGGCAACTACCTACAATGAGCAGTTCTTC.

CDR3 bases: TGTGCCAGCAGTCCAGATTCGAATGAAAAACTGTTTTTT. Its protein is CASSPDSNEKLFF. The V call is TRBV28, the J call TRBJ1-4, with no clear D. Germline CDR1 MDHEN, CDR2 SYDVKM. The V end was cut by 5 bases, the J end by 5 bases, with 9 bases between. The CDR3 is 13 amino acids. Using reference TRBV28 and TRBJ1-4 for the parts outside the CDR3, the full variable domain is DVKVTQSSRYLVKRTGEKVFLECVQDMDHENMFWYRQDPGLGLRLIYFSYDVKMKEKGDIPEGYSVSREKKERFSLILESASTNQTSMYLCASSPDSNEKLFFGSGTQLSVL.

The V and J genes are TRBV27 and TRBJ2-7, with TRBD2 identical over 7 bases. Germline V gene lookup returns CDR1 MNHEY and CDR2 SMNVEV (reference sequence). The ends lost 2 bases at V and 4 bases at J; junction bases unmatched: 5. The CDR3 is made up of 14 amino acids. The CDR3 loop is CASSLNPSGYEQYF. CDR3 in DNA: TGTGCCAGCAGTTTAAACCCTAGCGGTTACGAGCAGTACTTC.

The rearrangement uses TRBV7-2 and TRBJ1-6; TRBD1 is a possible D gene (5 bases). The CDR3 has 13 amino acids. CDR1 SGHTA and CDR2 FQGNSA come from the germline V gene. V lost 6 bases, J lost 7 bases, and 10 bases lay in between. In nucleotides, the CDR3 is TGTGCCAGCAGAGCGGGGGGGAATTCACCCCTCCACTTT. Its translation is CASRAGGNSPLHF.

Remarks on this clone: This CDR3 is also generated by other DNA sequences in the sample. The CDR3 sequence is CASSLLAGGGDTQYF. As DNA, the CDR3 is TGTGCCAGCAGTTTATTAGCGGGGGGCGGGGATACGCAGTATTTT. The rearrangement joins TRBV27 to TRBJ2-3; 10 positions match TRBD2. Germline values: CDR1 MNHEY, CDR2 SMNVEV (reference sequence). This CDR3 comprises 15 residues. J was trimmed by 6 bases and V by 1 base; bases with no gene match: 4.

This sequence joins TRBV19 and TRBJ1-1; no clear D gene. Trimming took off 5 bases at V and 6 bases at J, with 19 bases between the two ends. This CDR3 is 15 amino acids long. Germline values: CDR1 LNHDA, CDR2 SQIVND (reference sequence). The CDR3 sequence is CASSSVTTFYPEAFF. DNA of the CDR3: TGTGCCAGTAGTTCTGTTACTACATTTTACCCTGAAGCTTTCTTT.

DNA for the CDR3: TGTGCCAGCTCGCCGACAGAGGCTCAGCCCCAGCATTTT. Translated, it gives CASSPTEAQPQHF. V is TRBV18 and J is TRBJ1-5; a weak D match, TRBD1 (5 bases). Germline V lookup: CDR1 KGHSH, CDR2 LQKENI. Between the trimmed V and J ends, which lost 6 bases and 6 bases, there was a span of 12 bases. The CDR3 contains 13 residues.

This sequence joins TRBV18 and TRBJ1-2, with D possibly TRBD1 on 6 matching bases. The CDR3 totals 15 residues. Trimming pared 2 bases from V and 2 bases from J, leaving 12 bases between. CDR1 is KGHSH and CDR2 is LQKENI in the germline V gene. CDR3 nucleotide sequence: TGTGCCAGCTCACCATCTCAGGGGATGAACTATGGCTACACCTTC. Translated, it gives CASSPSQGMNYGYTF.

This chain joins TRBV6-6 and TRBJ2-5, with 7 bases lining up with TRBD2. CDR1 MNHNY and CDR2 SVGAGI come from the germline V gene (reference sequence). The CDR3 covers 15 residues. The V segment lost 6 bases and the J segment 5 bases; nucleotides outside the gene matches: 12. The CDR3 DNA follows: TGTGCCAGCAGCCAATGGGGGGGGAGCGGGGAGACCCAGTACTTC. It translates to CASSQWGGSGETQYF.